Listed below are T cell receptor beta chains from one sample, sequenced in a study of T cells after yellow fever vaccination. One entry per CDR3 protein results from TCRdb running MiXCR on the 5' RACE reads. The table records 250,000 to 400,000 distinct CDR3 sequences, over 3.5% of them present only once. Sample: PBMCs, taken 5 days after the yellow fever booster vaccination. The receptor source for this set is a man aged 18 to 35 who received the YFV17D yellow fever vaccine. Both conserved end residues are part of each CDR3. D genes are given only for firm matches. Size tells how often a clone was seen (once, few, many) or the class of an expanded clone, and some rows leave it out.

v_call	j_call	d_call	clone_size	cdr3_aa	cdr3_nt
TRBV6-5	TRBJ2-1	TRBD2	NA	CASSPSSGGALNEQFF	TGTGCCAGCAGTCCCTCTAGCGGGGGGGCCCTGAATGAGCAGTTCTTC
TRBV6-1	TRBJ1-2	NA	NA	CASLLERGGYTF	TGTGCCAGCCTCCTCGAGAGGGGTGGCTACACCTTC
TRBV20-1	TRBJ1-2	NA	NA	CSAPGSDYGYTF	TGCAGTGCCCCAGGTTCTGACTATGGCTACACCTTC
TRBV6-6	TRBJ1-1	NA	many	CASSYTVSGTEAFF	TGTGCCAGCAGTTACACGGTGAGTGGCACTGAAGCTTTCTTT
TRBV7-9	TRBJ1-3	NA	NA	CASGLLGGFGNTIYF	TGTGCCAGCGGCCTTCTGGGGGGCTTTGGAAACACCATATATTTT
TRBV12-3/TRBV12-4	TRBJ2-2	NA	many	CASSSNTGELFF	TGTGCCAGCAGTTCCAACACCGGGGAGCTGTTTTTT
TRBV4-2	TRBJ1-6	NA	NA	CASSHRRENSPLHF	TGTGCCAGCAGCCACAGACGGGAGAATTCACCCCTCCACTTT
TRBV20-1	TRBJ2-1	TRBD2	few	CSATFWGEGSYNEQFF	TGCAGTGCTACTTTTTGGGGGGAGGGCTCCTACAATGAGCAGTTCTTC
TRBV30	TRBJ1-2	NA	once	CAWSRDPGANYGYTF	TGTGCCTGGAGCCGGGACCCCGGGGCCAACTATGGCTACACCTTC
TRBV3-1	TRBJ2-1	NA	few	CASSPRGHGYNEQFF	TGTGCCAGCAGCCCAAGAGGGCACGGATACAATGAGCAGTTCTTC
TRBV7-2	TRBJ2-3	NA	many	CASRRFTDTQYF	TGTGCCAGCAGGAGATTCACAGATACGCAGTATTTT
TRBV6-5	TRBJ1-1	NA	NA	CASSNPGTAGTEAFF	TGTGCCAGCAGTAACCCCGGGACGGCTGGCACTGAAGCTTTCTTT
TRBV20-1	TRBJ2-3	NA	many	CSASPTSSTDTQYF	TGCAGTGCTAGCCCTACCTCTAGCACAGATACGCAGTATTTT
TRBV12-5	TRBJ2-5	NA	NA	CASGRQGTGETQYF	TGTGCTAGTGGACGCCAGGGGACGGGGGAGACCCAGTACTTC
TRBV12-3/TRBV12-4	TRBJ1-1	TRBD1	NA	CASTPGQGVGEAFF	TGTGCCAGCACCCCGGGACAGGGGGTGGGTGAAGCTTTCTTT
TRBV30	TRBJ2-4	NA	few	CAWITRDLTYIQYF	TGTGCCTGGATCACCCGGGACCTCACTTACATTCAGTACTTC
TRBV4-1	TRBJ2-5	TRBD1	many	CASSQIPVPGTERRETQYF	TGCGCCAGCAGCCAAATTCCTGTCCCAGGGACAGAAAGGCGGGAGACCCAGTACTTC
TRBV15	TRBJ1-2	NA	many	CATSREANYGYTF	TGTGCCACCAGCAGAGAGGCTAACTATGGCTACACCTTC
TRBV12-3/TRBV12-4	TRBJ1-6	NA	NA	CASSPALLGANSPLHF	TGTGCCAGCAGTCCAGCACTCTTGGGGGCAAATTCACCCCTCCACTTT
TRBV7-3	TRBJ2-3	NA	few	CASSLTKLDTQYF	TGTGCCAGCAGCTTAACAAAGCTGGATACGCAGTATTTT
TRBV2	TRBJ1-6	NA	NA	CASRVTPSLSPLHF	TGTGCCAGCAGGGTCACCCCCTCCCTGTCACCCCTCCACTTT
TRBV7-9	TRBJ2-5	NA	few	CASSPMTDQETQYF	TGTGCCAGCAGCCCAATGACAGATCAAGAGACCCAGTACTTC
TRBV7-3	TRBJ2-3	NA	NA	CASSPTPVGGPDTQYF	TGTGCCAGCAGCCCCACCCCGGTCGGGGGCCCAGATACGCAGTATTTT
TRBV6-2/TRBV6-3	TRBJ2-6	NA	NA	CASSYSAPNVLTF	TGTGCCAGCAGTTACTCGGCACCCAACGTCCTGACTTTC
TRBV4-2	TRBJ2-1	NA	many	CASSQVNSLYYNEQFF	TGTGCCAGCAGCCAAGTTAACAGCCTCTACTACAATGAGCAGTTCTTC
TRBV5-1	TRBJ1-2	NA	many	CASSLEPGANYGYTF	TGCGCCAGCAGCTTGGAGCCAGGGGCTAACTATGGCTACACCTTC